The present entry profiles one T cell receptor beta chain with its context. These data originate in a study of T cells in Graves' hyperthyroidism and ophthalmopathy. Looking at the study overall: It was at initial diagnosis, before any treatment, that peripheral blood was collected.

Amplification of TCR beta CDR3 regions used RNA as the template. In the first-round RT-PCR of the TCR CDR3, the HTBI primer set was used. TCRdb itself ran the multiplex PCR reads through MiXCR, one entry per CDR3 protein. The sample holds 200,000 to 250,000 distinct CDR3 sequences, about 15% seen once. Sequencing used blood. The TCR originated in a man aged 50 to 60 with Graves' hyperthyroidism.

The CDR3 nucleotides are TGCGCCAGCAGCGACCCGGTTGGGTACAATGAGCAGTTCTTC. Residues: CASSDPVGYNEQFF. This chain joins TRBV5-1 and TRBJ2-1, with D unclear. Germline CDR1 SGHRS, CDR2 YFSETQ. CDR3 size: 14 residues. The ends were cut back, 4 bases at V and 4 bases at J, with 12 bases in the middle.